The 12 T cell receptor beta chains listed next were all sequenced from one sample in a study of CD8+CD57+ T cells in acquired aplastic anemia. For CDR3 and TCR beta VDJ profiling, genomic DNA was the template used. Using its own MiXCR run on the reads, TCRdb lists one record per CDR3 protein. Among approximately 170,000 distinct CDR3 sequences listed, approximately 49% were seen once. Material for sequencing was sorted CD4+, CD8+, or CD8+CD57+ T cells (not recorded which) from PBMCs. These receptors all stem from a human donor in good health, serving as a control.

Worth noting for this clonotype: At one boundary the junction diverges from the germline segment, which might be a read error. J is TRBJ2-1 and V is TRBV2; possible D gene TRBD1, 5 bases. The CDR3 runs to 11 residues. The germline gives CDR1 SNHLY, CDR2 FYNNEI. CDR3 residues: CASSGGNEQLF. The CDR3 DNA is TGTGCCAGCAGTGGGGGCAATGAGCAACTCTTC.

Worth noting for this clonotype: It may be a read error: a sequence one base away is much more abundant. The rearrangement links TRBV7-2 to TRBJ2-2; tentatively, D is TRBD1 or TRBD2 (6 bases each). From germline, CDR1 is SGHTA and CDR2 FQGNSA. The length of the CDR3 is 14 residues. CDR3 DNA sequence: TGTGCCAGCAGCTTAAATGGGGGCACCGGGGGGCTGTTTTTT. The encoded protein is CASSLNGGTGGLFF.

V and J are TRBV29-1 and TRBJ2-7, with no clear D. The V end lost 4 bases, the J end lost 1 base, and 14 bases lay between the germline ends. Germline values: CDR1 SQVTM, CDR2 ANQGSEA. The CDR3 runs 14 residues. In nucleotides, the CDR3 is TGCAGCGTTGCTTCAACCAGCGCTTCCTACGAGCAGTACTTC. It translates to CSVASTSASYEQYF.

The chain employs TRBV7-8 and TRBJ2-7; weak D call: TRBD1 (6 bases). The CDR3 length is 13 residues. Trimming removed 4 bases from V and 7 bases from J, with 14 bases in between. CDR1 is SGHVS, CDR2 FQNEAQ, per germline. The CDR3 coding sequence is TGTGCCAGCAGCTCTACAGGGTGGGCAGAGCAGTACTTC. It codes for CASSSTGWAEQYF.

Ten or more counts support this clonotype. This chain joins TRBV7-2 and TRBJ2-7; D remains unclear. V was shortened by 2 bases and J by 4 bases, with 15 bases between the two germline ends. Germline V lookup: CDR1 SGHTA, CDR2 FQGNSA. CDR3 size: 15 residues. CDR3 in DNA: TGTGCCAGCAGCTTAATGCAGGCCCTCAAATACGAGCAGTACTTC. This translates into CASSLMQALKYEQYF. Filled out from reference TRBV7-2 and TRBJ2-7, the complete variable domain reads GAGVSQSPSNKVTEKGKDVELRCDPISGHTALYWYRQSLGQGLEFLIYFQGNSAPDKSGLPSDRFSAERTGGSVSTLTIQRTQQEDSAVYLCASSLMQALKYEQYFGPGTRLTVT.

The sample holds a few counts of this clonotype. The genes are TRBV2 and TRBJ1-1; D ambiguous. Trimming cost V 3 bases and J 6 bases, with 11 bases left between them. The germline V gene encodes CDR1 SNHLY and CDR2 FYNNEI. The CDR3 extends over 13 amino acids. As DNA, the CDR3 is TGTGCCAGCAGTGATGGCGGGGTAGCTGAAGCTTTCTTT. It is translated as CASSDGGVAEAFF.

The genes are TRBV20-1 and TRBJ2-5, with D perhaps matching TRBD2 (7 bases). Germline values: CDR1 DFQATT, CDR2 SNEGSKA (reference sequence). The CDR3 contains 16 residues. V lost 6 bases, J lost 5 bases, and 25 bases lay in between. The CDR3 DNA reads TGCAGTGCCGCCTCTTCGGAGGGGGGGGTGAGGGAGACCCAGTACTTC. Translated: CSAASSEGGVRETQYF.

This clonotype showed up many times. The rearrangement uses TRBV12-3 or TRBV12-4 and TRBJ1-3; D is ambiguous. The CDR3 is 14 amino acids. Deletions cut 6 bases from V and 2 bases from J, with 11 bases between. In DNA, the CDR3 is TGTGCCAGCAGGAACTATGGGGCTGGAAACACCATATATTTT. This codes for CASRNYGAGNTIYF.

This clonotype was picked up many times. The chain joins TRBV7-3 to TRBJ2-1; D unclear. The V end lost 3 bases, the J end lost 5 bases, and 8 bases lay between the germline ends. This CDR3 contains 13 residues. Germline values: CDR1 SGHTA, CDR2 FQGTGA. The CDR3 bases are TGTGCCAGCAGCTTCTACCTAAACAATGAGCAGTTCTTC. Its translation is CASSFYLNNEQFF.

This clonotype was picked up one time. One junction end disagrees with the germline gene, perhaps due to a read error. The V and J genes are TRBV7-9 and TRBJ1-4, with TRBD1 identical over 9 bases. The CDR3 consists of 15 residues. Germline V gene sequence: CDR1 SEHNR, CDR2 FQNEAQ (reference sequence). CDR3 DNA sequence: TGCGCCAGCAGCTTCGACGGGACAGGGCTTGAAAAACTGTTTTTT. It codes for CASSFDGTGLEKLFF.

This clonotype has at least ten counts. The gene calls are TRBV7-2 and TRBJ2-7; D gene unclear. The V end lost 5 bases, the J end lost 0 bases, and 8 bases lay between the germline ends. Germline V lookup: CDR1 SGHTA, CDR2 FQGNSA. CDR3 size: 13 residues. Written as DNA, the CDR3 is TGTGCCAGCAGCCCCGGGCCCTCCTACGAGCAGTACTTC. Its protein is CASSPGPSYEQYF.

This clonotype was seen only once. One junction end does not reproduce the germline sequence, and a read error may be involved. The chain carries TRBV7-6 and TRBJ2-7; D possibly uses TRBD1 or TRBD2 (5 bases each). The germline V gene encodes CDR1 SGHVS and CDR2 FNYEAQ. The CDR3 extends over 15 amino acids. The CDR3 reads CASSRGPGNGYKQYF. The CDR3 coding sequence is TGTGCCAGCAGCCGGGGACCGGGGAACGGCTACAAGCAGTACTTC. Full variable domain (rest looked up from reference TRBV7-6 and TRBJ2-7): GAGVSQSPRYKVTKRGQDVALRCDPISGHVSLYWYRQALGQGPEFLTYFNYEAQQDKSGLPNDRFSAERPEGSISTLTIQRTEQRDSAMYRCASSRGPGNGYKQYFGPGTRLTVT.